Listed below are T cell receptor beta chains from one sample, sequenced in a study of CD8 T cell repertoires and HIV-1 epitope variants. Their target antigens are unknown. TCRdb's copy holds only in-frame clones and misses some; the assay was immunoSEQ multiplex PCR. The data contain over 4,500 clones, approximately 61% of them singletons. Source material: cultured CD8+ T cells derived from PBMCs. The receptors here all came from a male donor with HIV. Both conserved end residues are part of each CDR3. A D gene is named only where the DNA matches it firmly. The size field is filled for only some rows; it gives once, few, many or a size class.

J gene: TRBJ2-5
clone size: NA
V gene: TRBV28
D gene: TRBD1
CDR3 protein: CASSSGQGAGWETQYF
CDR3 DNA: TGTGCCAGCAGTTCGGGACAGGGGGCTGGATGGGAGACCCAGTACTTC

J gene: TRBJ2-7
clone size: few
V gene: TRBV5-8
D gene: TRBD1
CDR3 protein: CASSPYDPDREYYEQYF
CDR3 DNA: TGTGCCAGCAGCCCTTACGATCCGGACAGGGAATACTACGAGCAGTACTTC

J gene: TRBJ2-7
clone size: NA
V gene: TRBV5-5
D gene: TRBD1
CDR3 protein: CASSLEGAGYEQYF
CDR3 DNA: TGTGCCAGCAGCTTGGAGGGGGCAGGGTACGAGCAGTACTTC

J gene: TRBJ2-5
clone size: NA
V gene: TRBV5-4
D gene: NA
CDR3 protein: CASSAGRDLQETQYF
CDR3 DNA: TGTGCCAGCAGCGCAGGCAGAGATCTCCAAGAGACCCAGTACTTC

J gene: TRBJ2-1
clone size: few
V gene: TRBV29-1
D gene: TRBD2
CDR3 protein: CSVRQLAGVGNEQFF
CDR3 DNA: TGCAGCGTTCGTCAACTAGCGGGAGTGGGCAATGAGCAGTTCTTC

J gene: TRBJ2-1
clone size: NA
V gene: TRBV19
D gene: NA
CDR3 protein: CASSIEEGLRVF
CDR3 DNA: TGTGCCAGTAGTATAGAGGAGGGGCTTCGGGTCTTC

J gene: TRBJ1-3
clone size: NA
V gene: TRBV6-5
D gene: NA
CDR3 protein: CASSYWQDNTIYF
CDR3 DNA: TGTGCCAGCAGTTACTGGCAGGACAACACCATATATTTT

J gene: TRBJ1-5
clone size: few
V gene: TRBV9
D gene: NA
CDR3 protein: CASSVGSNQPQHF
CDR3 DNA: TGTGCCAGCAGCGTAGGGAGCAATCAGCCCCAGCATTTT

J gene: TRBJ1-1
clone size: NA
V gene: TRBV13
D gene: NA
CDR3 protein: CASSQTGGSGMNTEAFF
CDR3 DNA: TGTGCCAGCAGCCAAACCGGAGGGTCTGGCATGAACACTGAAGCTTTCTTT

J gene: TRBJ1-2
clone size: NA
V gene: TRBV5-6
D gene: TRBD1
CDR3 protein: CASSLGDSVWGYTF
CDR3 DNA: TGTGCCAGCAGCTTGGGGGACAGCGTTTGGGGCTACACCTTC